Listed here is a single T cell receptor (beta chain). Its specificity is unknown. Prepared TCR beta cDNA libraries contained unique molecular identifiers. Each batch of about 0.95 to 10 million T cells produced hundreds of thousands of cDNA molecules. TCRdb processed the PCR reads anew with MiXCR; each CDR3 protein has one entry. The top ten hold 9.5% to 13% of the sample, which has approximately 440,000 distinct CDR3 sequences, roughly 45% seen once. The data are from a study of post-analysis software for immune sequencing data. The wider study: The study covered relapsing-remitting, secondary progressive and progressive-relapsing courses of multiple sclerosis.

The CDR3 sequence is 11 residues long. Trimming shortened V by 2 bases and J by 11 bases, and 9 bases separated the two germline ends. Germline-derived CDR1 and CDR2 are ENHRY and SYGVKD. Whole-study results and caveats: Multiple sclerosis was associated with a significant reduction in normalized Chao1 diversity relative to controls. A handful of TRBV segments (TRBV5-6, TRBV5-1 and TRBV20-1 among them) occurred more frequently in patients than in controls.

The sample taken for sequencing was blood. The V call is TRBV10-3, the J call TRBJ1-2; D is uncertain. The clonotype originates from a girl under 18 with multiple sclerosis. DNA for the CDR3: TGTGCCATCAGTGAGGACTGTGGTTACACCTTC. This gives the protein CAISEDCGYTF.